The clone carrying this T cell receptor (beta chain) has just a few counts. This table comes from immunoSEQ multiplex PCR, and its TCRdb copy is limited to in-frame clones, with some not included. The data contain about 46,000 clones, over 80% of them singletons. Germline loops: CDR1 MNHEY, CDR2 SVGAGI. Trimming cost V 7 bases and J 2 bases, with 18 bases left between them. The CDR3 spans 15 residues. The sample is drawn from a study of blood T cell repertoires in COVID-19. As for the study in general: Donors in the United States, Italy and Spain gave samples during acute or convalescent COVID-19. Sample material is recorded as cDNA or gDNA derived from T cells, B-cell-depleted T cells, or PBMCs.

The source is a human donor in a cohort sampled during active COVID-19. The chain joins TRBV6-5 to TRBJ2-7; possibly TRBD2 for D (7 bases). The specimen was peripheral blood. CDR3 DNA: TGTGCCAGCACCCGAATGTCGGGGGGCCCCTACGAGCAGTACTTC. Translation gives CASTRMSGGPYEQYF.